One TCR beta chain is described in this entry. The data were produced by immunoSEQ multiplex PCR, yet TCRdb's version contains in-frame clones alone and is incomplete. The data show under 40,000 clones, roughly 88% seen once. This specimen comes from a study of PD-1 blockade in mismatch repair-deficient tumors. Study-level information: Enrolled about 2012-2016, patients had progressing, pretreated mismatch repair-deficient cancers of 12 types.

CDR1 is MNHEY and CDR2 is SMNVEV in the germline V gene (reference sequence). V shed 7 bases, J shed 4 bases, and the junction held 7 bases outside the gene matches. CDR3 size: 15 residues. Here the sequenced sample was PBMCs, taken roughly nine months after starting pembrolizumab. The TCR originated in an adult with mismatch repair-deficient cancer. This chain connects TRBV27 to TRBJ2-2; 9 positions match TRBD1. DNA of the CDR3: TGTGCCAGCAAACGACAGGGGGTGGGCACCGGGGAGCTGTTTTTT. It specifies CASKRQGVGTGELFF.